This T cell receptor beta chain was documented in a study of blood T cell repertoires in COVID-19. The repertoire was sequenced with immunoSEQ multiplex PCR; TCRdb's copy has only in-frame clones and lacks some. This table has over 200,000 clones, around 90% appearing once. V lost 4 bases, J lost 0 bases, and 7 bases lay in between. The germline gives CDR1 LGHDT, CDR2 YNNKEL (reference sequence). The CDR3 extends over 13 amino acids. Sequences were obtained from peripheral blood. This chain joins TRBV3-1 (or the pseudogene TRBV3-2) and TRBJ2-7, with D maybe TRBD1 (6 bases). The origin of this receptor is a man aged 60-69 years with COVID-19, enrolled during active disease. The CDR3 nucleotides read TGTGCCAGCAGCCTGGGGGCCTCCTACGAGCAGTACTTC. This gives the protein CASSLGASYEQYF.